A selection of T cell receptor beta chains follows, all from one sample in a study of OX40 agonist ivuxolimab in advanced cancers. Sequencing used immunoSEQ multiplex PCR; TCRdb keeps in-frame clones, though not all of them. This sample yields 65,000 to 70,000 clones, of which approximately 93% are seen a single time; about 0.3% belongs to the top ten. The sample here was CD4+ or CD8+ T cells sorted from blood, taken in a trial of the OX40 agonist ivuxolimab. The receptors were sampled from an adult with an advanced solid tumor such as melanoma, head and neck, liver or kidney cancer. The CDR3 runs from the conserved cysteine through the conserved F or W. The order of the fields is J gene, D gene, V gene, clone size, CDR3 protein. D genes are given only for firm matches. For some rows the clone size is stated as once, few or many, or as a class when expanded; others skip it.

J gene: TRBJ2-5
D gene: TRBD1
V gene: TRBV7-2
clone size: -
CDR3 protein: CASSFDRGWGETQYF

J gene: TRBJ2-3
D gene: TRBD1
V gene: TRBV5-1
clone size: once
CDR3 protein: CASSLDRDPTDTQYF

J gene: TRBJ2-1
D gene: TRBD2
V gene: TRBV15
clone size: -
CDR3 protein: CATSREESGSLYNEQFF

J gene: TRBJ1-6
D gene: TRBD1
V gene: TRBV2
clone size: -
CDR3 protein: CASSGRDSSYNSPLHF

J gene: TRBJ2-5
D gene: TRBD1
V gene: TRBV6-6
clone size: -
CDR3 protein: CASSRQGAWETQYF

J gene: TRBJ2-7
D gene: -
V gene: TRBV6-6
clone size: -
CDR3 protein: CASGKEAFLARGQYF

J gene: TRBJ1-1
D gene: TRBD1
V gene: TRBV5-4
clone size: -
CDR3 protein: CASRMDRGLNTEAFF

J gene: TRBJ2-2
D gene: -
V gene: TRBV5-4
clone size: -
CDR3 protein: CASSRVTGELFF